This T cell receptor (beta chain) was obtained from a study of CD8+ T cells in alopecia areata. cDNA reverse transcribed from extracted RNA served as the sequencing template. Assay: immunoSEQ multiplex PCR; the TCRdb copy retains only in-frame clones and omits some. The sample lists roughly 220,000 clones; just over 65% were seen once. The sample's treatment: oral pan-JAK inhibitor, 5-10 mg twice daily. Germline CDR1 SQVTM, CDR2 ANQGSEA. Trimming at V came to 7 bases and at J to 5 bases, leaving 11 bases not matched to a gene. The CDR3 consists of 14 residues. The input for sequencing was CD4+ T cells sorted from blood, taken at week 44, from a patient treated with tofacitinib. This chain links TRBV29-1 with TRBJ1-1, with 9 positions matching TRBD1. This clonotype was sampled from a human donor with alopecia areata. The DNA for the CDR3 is TGCAGCGCAAACAGGGGGCGGGTGGGGACTGAAGCTTTCTTT. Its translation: CSANRGRVGTEAFF.